These T cell receptor beta chains were read from a single sample in a study of identical twins. MiXCR, run by TCRdb on the 5' RACE reads, gives a single entry per CDR3 protein. The repertoire has fewer than 500,000 distinct CDR3 sequences, roughly 24% of them found once; the top ten carry around 3%. This same sample was also part of a study on T cells expressing NK-cell markers.

The sequenced sample consisted of CD4+ T cells sorted from blood. These TCRs come from a woman aged 18-29 years in good health. Both conserved end residues are part of each CDR3. The order of the fields is V gene, clone size, J gene, D gene, CDR3 protein, CDR3 DNA. D genes are given only for firm matches. A clone size is listed for some rows: how often the clone was seen (once, few, many), or a class if it is expanded.

v_call: TRBV6-5; clone_size: once; j_call: TRBJ2-5; d_call: .; cdr3_aa: CASSYPSIGEETQYF; cdr3_nt: TGTGCCAGCAGTTACCCTTCTATCGGCGAAGAGACCCAGTACTTC
v_call: TRBV10-3; clone_size: .; j_call: TRBJ2-7; d_call: .; cdr3_aa: CAISATGGTYEQYF; cdr3_nt: TGTGCCATCAGTGCCACGGGTGGGACCTACGAGCAGTACTTC
v_call: TRBV6-5; clone_size: few; j_call: TRBJ1-2; d_call: .; cdr3_aa: CASSFSGFNYGYTF; cdr3_nt: TGTGCCAGCAGTTTTTCGGGTTTTAACTATGGCTACACCTTC
v_call: TRBV6-1; clone_size: .; j_call: TRBJ2-1; d_call: TRBD2; cdr3_aa: CASGREFRSYNEQFF; cdr3_nt: TGTGCCAGCGGGAGGGAGTTTCGCTCCTACAATGAGCAGTTCTTC
v_call: TRBV25-1; clone_size: .; j_call: TRBJ1-2; d_call: .; cdr3_aa: CASSETRGGGYTF; cdr3_nt: TGTGCCAGCAGTGAAACGAGGGGAGGTGGCTACACCTTC
v_call: TRBV6-6; clone_size: few; j_call: TRBJ2-3; d_call: .; cdr3_aa: CASRGVNTDTQYF; cdr3_nt: TGTGCCAGCAGGGGCGTTAACACAGATACGCAGTATTTT
v_call: TRBV28; clone_size: .; j_call: TRBJ1-3; d_call: TRBD1; cdr3_aa: CASSPLTGIRTIYF; cdr3_nt: TGTGCCAGCAGTCCACTGACAGGGATTAGGACCATATATTTT
v_call: TRBV5-1; clone_size: .; j_call: TRBJ2-7; d_call: .; cdr3_aa: CASSLAWGPSSYEQYF; cdr3_nt: TGCGCCAGCAGCTTGGCGTGGGGCCCCAGCTCCTACGAGCAGTACTTC
v_call: TRBV12-3/TRBV12-4; clone_size: few; j_call: TRBJ2-5; d_call: .; cdr3_aa: CASRRDLIETQYF; cdr3_nt: TGTGCCAGCAGGCGAGATCTAATAGAGACCCAGTACTTC
v_call: TRBV6-1; clone_size: once; j_call: TRBJ1-1; d_call: TRBD1; cdr3_aa: CASRSQGRTEAFF; cdr3_nt: TGTGCCAGCAGATCACAGGGGAGGACTGAAGCTTTCTTT
v_call: TRBV11-3; clone_size: .; j_call: TRBJ2-1; d_call: .; cdr3_aa: CASSSWGKEQFF; cdr3_nt: TGTGCCAGCAGTTCGTGGGGGAAGGAGCAGTTCTTC
v_call: TRBV12-3/TRBV12-4; clone_size: .; j_call: TRBJ2-1; d_call: .; cdr3_aa: CASSFKRTHNEQFF; cdr3_nt: TGTGCCAGCAGTTTTAAACGAACTCACAATGAGCAGTTCTTC
v_call: TRBV6-1; clone_size: .; j_call: TRBJ2-7; d_call: TRBD2; cdr3_aa: CASSGRRGGYEQYF; cdr3_nt: TGTGCCAGCAGTGGACGGCGGGGGGGATACGAGCAGTACTTC
v_call: TRBV12-3/TRBV12-4; clone_size: few; j_call: TRBJ1-5; d_call: .; cdr3_aa: CASSFFRDSGAQHF; cdr3_nt: TGTGCCAGCAGTTTTTTCCGGGACTCAGGGGCCCAGCATTTT
v_call: TRBV6-5; clone_size: .; j_call: TRBJ1-5; d_call: .; cdr3_aa: CASSYSRGSGGQPQHF; cdr3_nt: TGTGCCAGCAGTTACTCGAGAGGATCGGGTGGGCAGCCCCAGCATTTT
v_call: TRBV5-1; clone_size: few; j_call: TRBJ2-7; d_call: TRBD1; cdr3_aa: CASSRDRVISEQYF; cdr3_nt: TGCGCCAGCAGCCGGGACAGGGTCATTTCCGAGCAGTACTTC
v_call: TRBV20-1; clone_size: once; j_call: TRBJ2-5; d_call: .; cdr3_aa: CRVPKGETQYF; cdr3_nt: TGCAGGGTCCCCAAAGGGGAGACCCAGTACTTC
v_call: TRBV24-1; clone_size: .; j_call: TRBJ2-1; d_call: TRBD2; cdr3_aa: CATSGSGRGGEQFF; cdr3_nt: TGTGCCACCAGTGGCAGCGGGAGAGGGGGTGAGCAGTTCTTC
v_call: TRBV14; clone_size: once; j_call: TRBJ2-3; d_call: .; cdr3_aa: CASSQVLWAGGSADTQYF; cdr3_nt: TGTGCCAGCAGCCAAGTTTTATGGGCAGGGGGGTCGGCAGATACGCAGTATTTT
v_call: TRBV11-2; clone_size: few; j_call: TRBJ1-2; d_call: .; cdr3_aa: CASSLAGWSGYTF; cdr3_nt: TGTGCCAGCAGCTTAGCAGGGTGGAGCGGCTACACCTTC
v_call: TRBV20-1; clone_size: .; j_call: TRBJ1-5; d_call: TRBD1; cdr3_aa: CSAIVAGGAGQPQHF; cdr3_nt: TGCAGTGCTATCGTGGCAGGGGGCGCGGGGCAGCCCCAGCATTTT
v_call: TRBV28; clone_size: .; j_call: TRBJ2-1; d_call: TRBD2; cdr3_aa: CASSPGSGRSHEQFF; cdr3_nt: TGTGCCAGCTCCCCCGGTAGCGGGAGGTCCCATGAGCAGTTCTTC
v_call: TRBV20-1; clone_size: few; j_call: TRBJ1-1; d_call: .; cdr3_aa: CSARDSGGLTEAFF; cdr3_nt: TGCAGTGCTAGAGATTCTGGGGGGTTGACTGAAGCTTTCTTT
v_call: TRBV7-9; clone_size: .; j_call: TRBJ1-3; d_call: .; cdr3_aa: CASSLGSSGLYTIYF; cdr3_nt: TGTGCCAGCAGCTTAGGATCCTCAGGGTTGTACACCATATATTTT
v_call: TRBV20-1; clone_size: .; j_call: TRBJ2-2; d_call: .; cdr3_aa: CSVNNANRNTGELFF; cdr3_nt: TGCAGTGTCAACAACGCAAACAGGAACACCGGGGAGCTGTTTTTT
v_call: TRBV12-3/TRBV12-4; clone_size: few; j_call: TRBJ2-3; d_call: TRBD2; cdr3_aa: CASSLERLAGSTDTQYF; cdr3_nt: TGTGCCAGCAGTCTCGAACGACTAGCGGGGAGCACAGATACGCAGTATTTT
v_call: TRBV5-1; clone_size: .; j_call: TRBJ2-1; d_call: .; cdr3_aa: CASSSYGSSSYNEQFF; cdr3_nt: TGCGCCAGCAGCTCTTACGGGTCTAGCTCCTACAATGAGCAGTTCTTC